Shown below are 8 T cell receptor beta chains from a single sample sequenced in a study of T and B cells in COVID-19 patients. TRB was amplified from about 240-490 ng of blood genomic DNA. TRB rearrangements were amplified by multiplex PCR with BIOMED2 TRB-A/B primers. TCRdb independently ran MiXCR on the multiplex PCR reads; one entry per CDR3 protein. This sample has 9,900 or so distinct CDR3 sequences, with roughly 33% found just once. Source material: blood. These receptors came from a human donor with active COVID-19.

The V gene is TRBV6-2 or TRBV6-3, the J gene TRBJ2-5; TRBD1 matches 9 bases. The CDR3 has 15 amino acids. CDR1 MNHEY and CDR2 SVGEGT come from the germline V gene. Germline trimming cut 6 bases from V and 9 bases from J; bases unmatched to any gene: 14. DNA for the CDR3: TGTGCCAGCAGCCCTCGGGGACAGGGTGTCTGGGCCCAGTACTTC. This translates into CASSPRGQGVWAQYF.

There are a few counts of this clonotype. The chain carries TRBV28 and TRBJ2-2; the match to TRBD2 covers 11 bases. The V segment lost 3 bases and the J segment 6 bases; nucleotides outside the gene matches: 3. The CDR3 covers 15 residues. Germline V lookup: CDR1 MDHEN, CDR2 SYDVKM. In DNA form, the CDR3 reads TGTGCCAGCAGTTTTAGCGGGGGGGCCGCCGGGGAGCTGTTTTTT. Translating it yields CASSFSGGAAGELFF.

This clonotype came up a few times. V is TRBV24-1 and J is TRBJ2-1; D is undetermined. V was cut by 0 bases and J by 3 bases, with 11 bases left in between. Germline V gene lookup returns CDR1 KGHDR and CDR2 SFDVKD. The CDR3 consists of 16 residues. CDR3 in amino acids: CATSDLSLAGYNEQFF. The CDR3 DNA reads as TGTGCCACCAGTGATTTGTCTTTGGCAGGCTACAATGAGCAGTTCTTC.

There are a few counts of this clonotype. This chain's CDR3 is CAWSVLRGSNQPQHF. CDR3 nucleotides: TGTGCCTGGAGTGTACTGAGGGGTAGCAATCAGCCCCAGCATTTT. The chain employs TRBV30 and TRBJ1-5, with D tentatively TRBD1 (5 bases). V was shortened by 0 bases and J by 0 bases, with 9 bases between the two germline ends. CDR3 length: 15 residues. Germline V lookup: CDR1 GTSNPN, CDR2 SVGIG (reference sequence). Looking up the rest from reference TRBV30 and TRBJ1-5 gives the full variable domain: SQTIHQWPATLVQPVGSPLSLECTVEGTSNPNLYWYRQAAGRGLQLLFYSVGIGQISSEVPQNLSASRPQDRQFILSSKKLLLSDSGFYLCAWSVLRGSNQPQHFGDGTRLSIL.

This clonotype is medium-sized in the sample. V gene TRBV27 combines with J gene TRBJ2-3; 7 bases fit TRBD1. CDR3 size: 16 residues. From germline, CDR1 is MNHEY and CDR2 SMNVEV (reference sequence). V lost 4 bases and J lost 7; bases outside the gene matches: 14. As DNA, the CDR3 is TGTGCCAGCAGTTCCCAGGGGGTGATAGACATCCATACGCAGTATTTT. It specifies CASSSQGVIDIHTQYF.

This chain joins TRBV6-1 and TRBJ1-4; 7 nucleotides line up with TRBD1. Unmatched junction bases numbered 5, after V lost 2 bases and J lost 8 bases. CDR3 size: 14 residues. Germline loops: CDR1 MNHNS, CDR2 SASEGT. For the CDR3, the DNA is TGTGCCAGCAGTGAAAACAGGGGAGGAGAAAAACTGTTTTTT. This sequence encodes CASSENRGGEKLFF.

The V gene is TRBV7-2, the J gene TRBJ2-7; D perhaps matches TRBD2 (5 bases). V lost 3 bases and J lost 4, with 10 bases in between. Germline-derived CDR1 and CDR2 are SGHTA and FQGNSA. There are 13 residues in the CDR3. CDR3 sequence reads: CASSFPGIYEQYF. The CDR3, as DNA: TGTGCCAGCAGCTTCCCGGGGATTTACGAGCAGTACTTC.

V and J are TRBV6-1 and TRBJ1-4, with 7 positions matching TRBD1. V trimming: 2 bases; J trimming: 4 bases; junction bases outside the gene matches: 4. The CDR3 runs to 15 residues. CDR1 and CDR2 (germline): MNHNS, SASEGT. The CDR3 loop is CASSELTGSNEKLFF. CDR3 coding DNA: TGTGCCAGCAGTGAACTGACAGGGAGTAATGAAAAACTGTTTTTT.